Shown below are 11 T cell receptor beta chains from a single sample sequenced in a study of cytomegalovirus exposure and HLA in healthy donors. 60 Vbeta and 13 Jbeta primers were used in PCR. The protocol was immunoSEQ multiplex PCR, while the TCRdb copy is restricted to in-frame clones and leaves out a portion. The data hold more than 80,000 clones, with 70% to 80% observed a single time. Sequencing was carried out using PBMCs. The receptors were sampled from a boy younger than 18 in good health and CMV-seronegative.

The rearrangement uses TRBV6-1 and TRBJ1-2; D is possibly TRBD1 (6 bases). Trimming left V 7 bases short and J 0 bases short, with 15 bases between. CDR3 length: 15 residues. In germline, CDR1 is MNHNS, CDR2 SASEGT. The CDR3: CASKLRDIPNYGYTF. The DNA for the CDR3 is TGTGCCAGCAAGTTAAGGGACATCCCTAACTATGGCTACACCTTC.

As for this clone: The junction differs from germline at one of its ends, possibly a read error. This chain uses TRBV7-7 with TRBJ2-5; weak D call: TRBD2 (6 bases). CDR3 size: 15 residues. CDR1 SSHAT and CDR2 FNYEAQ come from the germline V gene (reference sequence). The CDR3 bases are TGTGCTAGCAGCTCAACCGGGACTCAGAAAGAGACCCAGTACTTC. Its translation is CASSSTGTQKETQYF.

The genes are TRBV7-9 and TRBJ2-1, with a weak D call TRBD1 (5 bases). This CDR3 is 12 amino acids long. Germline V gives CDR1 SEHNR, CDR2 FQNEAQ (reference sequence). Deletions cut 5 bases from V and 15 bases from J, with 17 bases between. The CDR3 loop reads CASSMGPRQGFF. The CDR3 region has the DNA TGTGCCAGCAGCATGGGCCCTCGTCAGGGGTTCTTC.

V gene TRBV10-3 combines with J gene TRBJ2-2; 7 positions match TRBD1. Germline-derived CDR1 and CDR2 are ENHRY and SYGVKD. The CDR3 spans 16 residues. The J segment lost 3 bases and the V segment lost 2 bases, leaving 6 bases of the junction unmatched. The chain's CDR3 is CAISEPSTGDTGELFF. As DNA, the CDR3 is TGTGCCATCAGTGAGCCATCAACAGGGGACACCGGGGAGCTGTTTTTT.

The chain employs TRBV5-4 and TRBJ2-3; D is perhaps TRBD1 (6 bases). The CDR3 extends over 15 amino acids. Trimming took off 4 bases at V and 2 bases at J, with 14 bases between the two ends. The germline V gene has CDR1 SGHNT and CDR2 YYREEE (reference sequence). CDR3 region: CASSPVGTTTDTQYF. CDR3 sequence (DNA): TGTGCCAGCAGCCCGGTCGGGACAACCACAGATACGCAGTATTTT.

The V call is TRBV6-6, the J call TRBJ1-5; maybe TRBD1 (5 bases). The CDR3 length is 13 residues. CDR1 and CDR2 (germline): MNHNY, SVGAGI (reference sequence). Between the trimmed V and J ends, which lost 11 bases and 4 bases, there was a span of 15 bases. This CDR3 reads CAAVGGRNQPQHF. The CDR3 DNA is TGTGCCGCCGTGGGGGGAAGGAATCAGCCCCAGCATTTT.

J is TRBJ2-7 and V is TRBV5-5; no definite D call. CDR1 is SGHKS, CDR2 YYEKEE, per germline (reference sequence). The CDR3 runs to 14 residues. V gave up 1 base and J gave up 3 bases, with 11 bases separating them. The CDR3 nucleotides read TGTGCCAGCAGCTTGACTTTCCCGGGCTACGAGCAGTACTTC. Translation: CASSLTFPGYEQYF.

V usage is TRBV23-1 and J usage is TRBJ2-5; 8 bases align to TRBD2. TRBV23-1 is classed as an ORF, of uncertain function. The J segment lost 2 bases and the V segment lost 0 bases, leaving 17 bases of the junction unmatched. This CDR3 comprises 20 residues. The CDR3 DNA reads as TGCGCCAGCAGTCAATCGGGCAGACTAGCGTCCTCTGGGGAGCAAGAGACCCAGTACTTC. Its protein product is CASSQSGRLASSGEQETQYF.

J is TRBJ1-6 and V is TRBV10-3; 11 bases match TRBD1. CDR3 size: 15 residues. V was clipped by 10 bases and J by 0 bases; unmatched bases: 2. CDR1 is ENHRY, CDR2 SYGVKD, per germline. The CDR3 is CATGTGGSYNSPLHF. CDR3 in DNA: TGTGCCACCGGGACAGGGGGCTCCTATAATTCACCCCTCCACTTT.

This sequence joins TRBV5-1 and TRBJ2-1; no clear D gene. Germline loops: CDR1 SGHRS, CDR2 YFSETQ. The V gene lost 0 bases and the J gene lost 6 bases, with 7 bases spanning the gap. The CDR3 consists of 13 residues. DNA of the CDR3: TGCGCCAGCAGCTTGGGGCTAGGCAATGAGCAGTTCTTC. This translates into CASSLGLGNEQFF.

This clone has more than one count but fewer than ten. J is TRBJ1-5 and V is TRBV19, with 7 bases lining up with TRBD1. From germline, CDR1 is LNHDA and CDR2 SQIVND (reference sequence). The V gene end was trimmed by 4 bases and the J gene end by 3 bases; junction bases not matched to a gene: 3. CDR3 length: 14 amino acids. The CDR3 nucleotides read TGTGCCAGTAGTACGACAGGGAACAATCAGCCCCAGCATTTT. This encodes CASSTTGNNQPQHF.